Sequencing of this T cell receptor beta chain was carried out in a study of cytomegalovirus exposure and HLA in healthy donors (dated by TCRdb to 2016 to 2017). Background for the entire study: According to an earlier analysis of a few hundred of the donors, about 179 million T cells yielded 117 million unique TCR beta sequences and about 300 Gb of sequence data. Approximately 310 gigabases of sequencing data and approximately 93 million unique TCR sequences were included in an early release covering several hundred HLA-typed donors. Among the roughly 400 genotyped donors, around 81% belonged to the genetic ancestry cluster associated with self-reported Caucasian donors. The study aimed to test whether cataloging public T cell receptors could reveal signatures of past pathogen exposure. Using immunosequencing, the study profiled T cell repertoires from 500 to 800 subjects and related those repertoires to cytomegalovirus serostatus. Along with the roughly 670-subject first cohort, a separate validation cohort of 120 different subjects was used. High-throughput TCR immunosequencing, statistical association of individual TCRs with disease status, and machine learning were combined to predict cytomegalovirus infection status. In a later analysis, previously published TCR beta repertoires from fewer than 750 donors were re-analyzed and high-resolution HLA genotyping was added so that TCR occurrence patterns could be studied. In the later analysis, no new phenotypic data were used to find candidate immune exposures; instead, reliance was placed on TCR beta sequences and their occurrence across donors. An earlier analysis of 450 to 750 of the donors used high-throughput TCR beta sequencing to judge whether each TCR beta V gene segment behaved as functional or pseudogenic. Alongside the repertoire data, information on donor age, sex, ethnicity and CMV serostatus was compiled. Genome-wide SNP genotypes for about 65% of the 666 donors were used in a later genetic analysis, which treated that subset as a discovery cohort. All discovery cohort repertoires had been generated using a single sequencing platform. HLA typing included class I and class II loci at four-digit resolution. Typing coverage differed by locus: A, B, C, DRB1 and DQB1 were typed in about 620-630 donors, DQA1 in about 500, DPA1 in some 570, and DPB1 in around 490. Several DR-DQ haplotypes were treated as single units for association and clustering because of strong linkage in the cohort. On average, around 230,000 unique TCR beta nucleotide sequences were sequenced per donor among fewer than 500 genotyped donors of the cohort, with 15% to 20% of those sequences being non-productive. General findings and caveats noted by the study authors: Compared with the roughly 710-donor mean, donors in an Asian-associated ancestry cluster had fewer N-insertions in productive TCRs, according to a later genetic analysis. A further reported finding was that TCR beta sequences accurately predicted the HLA-A and HLA-B alleles for most subjects in the first cohort. Because some donors lacked HLA typing at each locus, the association tests relied only on the typed subset. According to the authors, the approach could potentially be generalized to other disease states and immunological phenotypes. Most TCR sequences were seen in very few donors, while some public TCRs were found in many individuals. A group of highly shared sequence variants was considered likely to be a technical artifact of the sequencing pipeline. Most CMV-associated TCR beta chains appeared to be HLA-restricted in a later analysis, and the HLA associations seemed to be driven largely by CMV exposure. An association between a missense DCLRE1C variant and V-gene and J-gene trimming of TCR beta chains was found in a later genetic analysis and replicated in an independent cohort. Strong co-occurrence of HLA alleles, especially DR and DQ, made assigning TCR associations to individual alleles difficult. Linkage disequilibrium might explain the correlated functional status among segregating V segments, but an unknown experimental factor could not be excluded. Compared with equally common non-associated chains, HLA-associated TCR beta chains in a later analysis were more clonally expanded and had lower generation probabilities. In an earlier analysis of about 600 of the donors, most TCR beta V segments appeared in productive rearrangements about 87% or about 30% of the time, broadly matching IMGT annotations. Sequencing depth was assumed to be roughly uniform across donors in the presence/absence analyses, though that assumption may not hold. The cohort was sequenced for TCR beta chains only, and without alpha or paired-chain data the features that could be detected were limited. A later analysis found that TCR association rates varied across HLA loci, with DRB1 alleles showing the most associated TCRs and HLA-C alleles the fewest. In a later analysis, more than 15,000 TCR beta sequences were associated with specific HLA alleles at a false discovery rate of 0.05. The earlier analysis of about 600 of the donors excluded about 16 rarely observed V segments, including chromosome 9 orphons, because counts were too low. Because the 87-base-pair reads could not distinguish some IMGT-functional V segments, including TRBV6-2 and TRBV6-3, those segments were excluded. The classifier was reported to diagnose cytomegalovirus status with high specificity and sensitivity in both the original cohort and the validation cohort. Immune exposure information for the cohort was limited to CMV serostatus. In the study, approximately 150 TCR beta chains were listed as associated with cytomegalovirus. A later analysis reported that several top co-occurrence clusters appeared linked to parvovirus B19, influenza, CMV and Epstein-Barr virus. In vitro tests confirmed that a few of the cytomegalovirus-associated TCR beta chains recognize cytomegalovirus antigens.

CDR1 and CDR2 (SGHTS, YDEGEE) derive from the germline V gene. Reading from cysteine to phenylalanine, the CDR3 counts 15 amino acids. Just CDR3 DNA is preserved here, 45 bases in frame from base 1. Cut back by 0 bases and 0 bases, the V and J ends lie 7 bases apart. The cohort consisted of hundreds of healthy bone marrow donors. At the time of sampling, all cohort members were nominally healthy, though unrecorded immune exposures were likely present. The donor was CMV seropositive and was included in the group of 250 to 300 seropositive cohort members. A peripheral blood sample was provided by each donor, and peripheral blood mononuclear cells were used for TCR beta sequencing. Genomic DNA was extracted from the blood cell samples with the Qiagen DNeasy Blood Extraction Kit. The library was made by the immunoSEQ multiplex PCR assay. The multiplex PCR relied on a mix of 60 forward primers for TCR Vbeta segments and 13 reverse primers for TCR Jbeta segments. The CDR3 region of rearranged TCR beta genes was amplified from genomic DNA with a multiplex PCR assay. Amplified TCR beta libraries were sequenced as 87-base-pair reads on the Illumina HiSeq System. Processing in the source paper ran as follows. A later analysis counted some 74 million unique TCR beta chains across the 700 or so repertoires, and some 11 million of these chains were shared by at least two donors. A nearest-neighbor algorithm error-corrected the raw reads and collapsed the reads into unique sequences, merging closely related sequences to remove PCR and sequencing errors. To assign V, D and J gene segments, CDR3 sequences were aligned to IMGT reference sequences. For a sequence to be retained, at least a six-nucleotide match to both a V gene segment and a J gene segment was required. Rearrangements were classified as productive when the CDR3 lacked stop codons and remained in frame with V and J, and all other rearrangements were classified as non-productive. CDR3 was defined by IMGT convention, running from the second conserved V-encoded cysteine to the conserved J-encoded phenylalanine. The earlier analysis of some 550 of the donors excluded any sequence lacking an unambiguous match to a single V gene segment. An earlier analysis of a few hundred of the donors classified V segments as functional when productive rearrangements were above 56.7% and as segregating when the standard deviation between donors was above 5%. A statistical classification framework was built for diagnosing cytomegalovirus status from the catalog of TCR beta chain sequences. A later analysis assigned V and J genes by comparing TCR nucleotide sequences with IMGT/GENE-DB human TR gene sequences. Using the TCRdist pipeline, a later analysis assigned CDR3 sequences along with most-parsimonious VDJ recombination scenarios. In a later analysis, each TCR beta chain was defined by its CDR3 amino acid sequence together with its V-gene family, and reads lacking a unique V-gene family were excluded. A later analysis removed several hundred highly shared, low-generation-probability nucleotide sequences to deal with suspected cross-contamination and a sequencing artifact. In a later analysis, a clonal expansion index for each public chain was calculated from normalized within-repertoire ranks of inferred template counts. In a later analysis, generation probabilities were computed with a VDJ recombination model fitted to out-of-frame rearrangements, and the resulting probabilities were checked against IGoR. Hypergeometric tests were used in a later analysis to score TCR-TCR, TCR-HLA and TCR-CMV co-occurrence, with a repertoire-size bias correction applied to the TCR pairs. False discovery rates were estimated in a later analysis by permuting HLA or CMV assignments 20 times. A later analysis grouped co-occurring TCRs with DBSCAN, adding TCRdist sequence similarity when clustering within HLA-allele-positive subsets. Repertoires with fewer than 30,000 or more than 120,000 public chains, plus five repertoires with anomalous nucleotide sharing, were excluded from co-occurrence clustering. This is the immuneACCESS table as TCRdb keeps it, with only in-frame sequences that have V and J called. A part of the clones is gone; compared with another copy, unresolved V genes explain less than half, and the rest is unexplained. V, J and clone size derive from that table, while D and trimming were established from the DNA sequence. Across this sample there are 80,000 to 100,000 clones, with about four fifths seen only once. In total, the top ten clones hold under 5.5% of the sample.

Regarding this clone: Its target antigen remains unknown. No base quality values were provided; no much bigger clone lies one nucleotide off.

Sequenced sample: PBMCs. This clonotype originated in a middle-aged man in good health and CMV-seropositive. The rearranged segments are TRBV5-8 and TRBJ1-3, with the D gene not confidently named. The bases read TGTGCCAGCAGCTTGGGCCTATTCTCTGGAAACACCATATATTTT. Its amino acids are CASSLGLFSGNTIYF. Where the CDR3 stops, the reference TRBV5-8 and TRBJ1-3 genes take over; the full variable domain is EAGVTQSPTHLIKTRGQQATLRCSPISGHTSVYWYQQALGLGLQFLLWYDEGEERNRGNFPPRFSGRQFPNYSSELNVNALELEDSALYLCASSLGLFSGNTIYFGEGSWLTVV.